This passage covers 13 T cell receptor beta chains from one sample sequenced in a study of blood T cell repertoires in COVID-19. Measured with immunoSEQ multiplex PCR; TCRdb has only the in-frame clones, and not every one. In the table there are approximately 230,000 clones, 85% to 90% of which are singletons. The material sequenced was peripheral blood. The origin of the receptors is a man older than 75 with acute or convalescent COVID-19.

The rearrangement joins TRBV11-1 to TRBJ2-7, with 10 bases that match TRBD1. Trimming took 4 bases from V and 4 from J; bases not matched to a gene: 4. The CDR3 spans 14 residues. Germline V lookup: CDR1 SGHAT, CDR2 FQDESV (reference sequence). CDR3 sequence: CASSSDRGLYEQYF. In nucleotides, the CDR3 is TGTGCCAGCAGCTCAGACAGGGGGCTTTACGAGCAGTACTTC.

The V gene is TRBV19, the J gene TRBJ1-5, with 7 bases lining up with TRBD1. CDR1 and CDR2 (germline): LNHDA, SQIVND (reference sequence). CDR3 length: 16 residues. Unmatched junction bases numbered 5, after V lost 3 bases and J lost 0 bases. CDR3 protein: CASSIKGARSNQPQHF. The CDR3 DNA reads as TGTGCCAGTAGTATTAAGGGGGCCCGTAGCAATCAGCCCCAGCATTTT.

This clone has only one observation. This chain joins TRBV5-4 and TRBJ2-1; 14 bases align to TRBD2. V lost 2 bases, J lost 12 bases, and 10 bases stayed unmatched. The CDR3 loop spans 16 amino acids. Germline CDR1 is SGHNT and CDR2 is YYREEE (reference sequence). DNA of the CDR3: TGTGCCAGCAGCTTCACCGGGACTAGCGGGGGTAGGGGGCAGTTCTTC. It translates to CASSFTGTSGGRGQFF.

The rearrangement joins TRBV29-1 to TRBJ2-3; possible D gene TRBD1, 8 bases. CDR1 and CDR2 from the germline V gene are SQVTM and ANQGSEA. The CDR3 runs 13 residues. V dropped 5 bases and J dropped 3 bases, with 12 bases sitting between them. CDR3 amino acids: CSVIQGGTDTQYF. The CDR3 DNA reads as TGCAGCGTTATACAGGGGGGGACAGATACGCAGTATTTT.

This chain connects TRBV6-1 to TRBJ2-7, with a weak D call TRBD2 (6 bases). This CDR3 region has 16 residues. The germline V gene encodes CDR1 MNHNS and CDR2 SASEGT. The V end lost 2 bases, the J end lost 3 bases, and 17 bases lay between the germline ends. CDR3 in amino acids: CASSESSGDLYYEQYF. The CDR3 DNA reads as TGTGCCAGCAGTGAATCAAGTGGGGACTTGTACTACGAGCAGTACTTC.

The chain recombines TRBV10-3 with TRBJ1-2, with TRBD1 matching 8 bases. Looked up from germline, CDR1 is ENHRY and CDR2 is SYGVKD. After removal of 3 bases from V and 3 bases from J, the junction contained 6 bases not matched to a gene. There are 15 residues in the CDR3. CDR3 amino acids: CAISEGAGGDYGYTF. In nucleotides, the CDR3 is TGTGCCATCAGTGAAGGGGCAGGGGGCGACTATGGCTACACCTTC.

The rearrangement links TRBV7-6 to TRBJ1-6, with D maybe TRBD1 (5 bases). Trimming shortened V by 5 bases and J by 8 bases, and 13 bases separated the two germline ends. CDR1 SGHVS and CDR2 FNYEAQ come from the germline V gene. The CDR3 is 14 residues long. The CDR3 nucleotides are TGTGCCAGCAGCCCTCAGGGCGCGGATTCACCCCTCCACTTT. Protein product: CASSPQGADSPLHF.

V is TRBV7-8 and J is TRBJ1-2, with no clear D. Trimming took off 1 base at V and 2 bases at J, with 8 bases between the two ends. The CDR3 has 14 residues. Germline V CDR1 and CDR2: SGHVS, FQNEAQ. The CDR3, as DNA: TGTGCCAGCAGCTTAGAGCCGGGGAACTATGGCTACACCTTC. Encoded protein: CASSLEPGNYGYTF.

The chain links TRBV28 to TRBJ2-7, with D perhaps matching TRBD1 (5 bases). Germline CDR1 is MDHEN and CDR2 is SYDVKM. The ends were cut back, 5 bases at V and 4 bases at J, with 18 bases in the middle. The CDR3 covers 15 residues. The CDR3 DNA reads as TGTGCCAGCAGTACCAAGGGGATCCCCAGGTACGAGCAGTACTTC. Translation gives CASSTKGIPRYEQYF.

Regarding this clone: The sample holds other DNA sequences that translate to the same CDR3. This chain joins TRBV2 and TRBJ1-1, with 8 bases that match TRBD1. V gave up 6 bases and J gave up 1 base; unmatched junction bases: 7. CDR1 is SNHLY, CDR2 FYNNEI, per germline. The CDR3 loop spans 15 amino acids. The DNA of the CDR3 is TGTGCCAGCAGCGATCCGGGACAGGCGAACACTGAAGCTTTCTTT. It is translated as CASSDPGQANTEAFF.

The gene calls are TRBV5-6 and TRBJ1-1; D is unresolved. The V end lost 6 bases, the J end lost 4 bases, and 16 bases lay between the germline ends. The germline gives CDR1 SGHDT, CDR2 YYEEEE. This CDR3 comprises 14 residues. The DNA of the CDR3 is TGTGCCAGCACCCCTCGGGGTAAGGGCACTGAAGCTTTCTTT. Amino acids: CASTPRGKGTEAFF.

The CDR3 sequence: CASSWGVRVYNEQFF. CDR3 nucleotide sequence: TGTGCCAGCAGCTGGGGGGTCAGGGTCTACAATGAGCAGTTCTTC. V usage is TRBV7-2 and J usage is TRBJ2-1; possible D gene TRBD2, 6 bases. The germline V and J ends were trimmed by 4 bases and 3 bases, with 13 bases remaining between them. Germline CDR1 SGHTA, CDR2 FQGNSA. CDR3 length equals 15 residues.

This rearrangement joins TRBV18 to TRBJ2-2, with TRBD1 identical over 9 bases. From germline, CDR1 is KGHSH and CDR2 LQKENI. The CDR3 sequence is 16 residues long. V lost 3 bases and J lost 5; bases outside the gene matches: 7. The CDR3 region is CASSPRTGVGTGELFF. In DNA, the CDR3 is TGTGCCAGCTCACCGAGGACAGGGGTCGGAACCGGGGAGCTGTTTTTT.